This TCR beta chain was profiled in a study of cytomegalovirus exposure and HLA in healthy donors. Study background: Previous work identified roughly 110 million unique TCR beta sequences from 150 million to 200 million T cells. Notes on the study in general: As a later analysis showed, a missense DCLRE1C variant was linked to trimming of TCR beta V- and J-genes.

CDR3 length equals 14 residues. V dropped 5 bases and J dropped 3 bases, with 14 bases sitting between them. Germline lookup yields CDR1 SGHTA and CDR2 FQGNSA. This clone was counted once. What it binds is unknown. PCR amplification relied on 60 Vbeta primers (plus 13 Jbeta primers). Only in-frame clones appear in the TCRdb table, and some are missing; sequencing was by immunoSEQ multiplex PCR. The sample consists of some 150,000 clones, approximately 72% of them appearing once. The V gene is TRBV7-2, the J gene TRBJ2-7, with D maybe TRBD2 (6 bases). Sequenced material: PBMCs. This receptor was obtained from a human donor in good health. The CDR3 DNA reads as TGTGCCAGCAGCACTAACCCGGGACTCTACGAGCAGTACTTC. It is translated as CASSTNPGLYEQYF.